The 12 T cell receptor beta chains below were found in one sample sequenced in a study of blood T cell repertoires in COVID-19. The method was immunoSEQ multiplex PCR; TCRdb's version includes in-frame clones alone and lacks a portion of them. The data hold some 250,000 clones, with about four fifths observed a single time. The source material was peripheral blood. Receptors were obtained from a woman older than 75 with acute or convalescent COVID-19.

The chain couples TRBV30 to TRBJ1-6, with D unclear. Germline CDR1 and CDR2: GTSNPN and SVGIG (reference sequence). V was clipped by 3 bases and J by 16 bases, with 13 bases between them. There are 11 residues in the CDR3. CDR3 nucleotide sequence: TGTGCCTGGAGGGGTACTCGGGGTCTCCACTTT. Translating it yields CAWRGTRGLHF.

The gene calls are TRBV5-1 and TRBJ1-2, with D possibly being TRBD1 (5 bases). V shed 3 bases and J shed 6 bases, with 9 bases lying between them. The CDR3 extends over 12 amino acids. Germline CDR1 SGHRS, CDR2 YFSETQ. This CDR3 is CASSSTVDGYTF. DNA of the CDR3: TGCGCCAGCAGCTCGACAGTCGATGGCTACACCTTC. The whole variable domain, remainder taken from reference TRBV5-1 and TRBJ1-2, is KAGVTQTPRYLIKTRGQQVTLSCSPISGHRSVSWYQQTPGQGLQFLFEYFSETQRNKGNFPGRFSGRQFSNSRSEMNVSTLELGDSALYLCASSSTVDGYTFGSGTRLTVV.

The CDR3 sequence is CASSLQAQETQYF. DNA of the CDR3: TGTGCCAGCTCATTACAGGCACAAGAGACCCAGTACTTC. The chain joins TRBV27 to TRBJ2-5; a weak D match, TRBD1 (5 bases). V lost 8 bases to trimming and J lost 2 bases, with 12 bases between them. The CDR3 runs to 13 residues. Germline values: CDR1 MNHEY, CDR2 SMNVEV (reference sequence).

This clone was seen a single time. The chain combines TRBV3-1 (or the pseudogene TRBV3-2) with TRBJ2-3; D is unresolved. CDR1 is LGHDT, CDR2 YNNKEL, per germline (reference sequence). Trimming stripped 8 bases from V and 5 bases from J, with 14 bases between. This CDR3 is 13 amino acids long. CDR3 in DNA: TGTGCCAGCTCGCGGTCTCTTCGAGATACGCAGTATTTT. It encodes CASSRSLRDTQYF.

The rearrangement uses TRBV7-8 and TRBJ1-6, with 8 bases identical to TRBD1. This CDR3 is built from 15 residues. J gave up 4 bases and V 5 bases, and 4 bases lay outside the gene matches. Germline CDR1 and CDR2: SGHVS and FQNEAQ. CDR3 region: CASSTRTGYNSPLHF. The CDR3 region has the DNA TGTGCCAGCAGCACCCGGACAGGGTATAATTCACCCCTCCACTTT.

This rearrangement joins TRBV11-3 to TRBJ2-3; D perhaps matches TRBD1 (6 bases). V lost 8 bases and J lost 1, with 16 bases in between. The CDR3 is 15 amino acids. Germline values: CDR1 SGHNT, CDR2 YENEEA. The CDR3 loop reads CASSMGARGTDTQYF. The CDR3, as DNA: TGTGCCAGCTCAATGGGGGCGCGTGGCACAGATACGCAGTATTTT.

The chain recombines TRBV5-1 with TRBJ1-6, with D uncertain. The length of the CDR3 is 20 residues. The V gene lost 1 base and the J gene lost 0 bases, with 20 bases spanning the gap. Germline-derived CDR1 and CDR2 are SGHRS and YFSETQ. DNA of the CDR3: TGCGCCAGCAGCTTGAGAAGCTCCTGGACGGGGAGCTCCTATAATTCACCCCTCCACTTT. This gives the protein CASSLRSSWTGSSYNSPLHF.

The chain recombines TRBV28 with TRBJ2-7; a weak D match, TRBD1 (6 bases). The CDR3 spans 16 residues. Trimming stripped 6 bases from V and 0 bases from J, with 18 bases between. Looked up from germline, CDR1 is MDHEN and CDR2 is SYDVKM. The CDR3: CASRVLSTGHSYEQYF. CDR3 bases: TGTGCCAGCAGGGTCTTATCGACAGGCCACTCCTACGAGCAGTACTTC. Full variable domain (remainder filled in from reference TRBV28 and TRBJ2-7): DVKVTQSSRYLVKRTGEKVFLECVQDMDHENMFWYRQDPGLGLRLIYFSYDVKMKEKGDIPEGYSVSREKKERFSLILESASTNQTSMYLCASRVLSTGHSYEQYFGPGTRLTVT.

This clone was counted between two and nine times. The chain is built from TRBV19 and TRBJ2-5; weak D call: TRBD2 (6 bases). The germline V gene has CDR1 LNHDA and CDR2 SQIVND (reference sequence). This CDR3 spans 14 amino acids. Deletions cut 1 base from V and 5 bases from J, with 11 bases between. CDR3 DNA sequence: TGTGCCAGTAGTATAGCGGGTGGAGGGGAGACCCAGTACTTC. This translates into CASSIAGGGETQYF.

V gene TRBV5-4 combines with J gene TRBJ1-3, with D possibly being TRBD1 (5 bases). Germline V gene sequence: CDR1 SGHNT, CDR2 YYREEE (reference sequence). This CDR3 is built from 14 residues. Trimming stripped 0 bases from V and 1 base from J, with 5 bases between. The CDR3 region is CASSLAGSGNTIYF. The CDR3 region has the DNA TGTGCCAGCAGCTTGGCAGGGTCTGGAAACACCATATATTTT.

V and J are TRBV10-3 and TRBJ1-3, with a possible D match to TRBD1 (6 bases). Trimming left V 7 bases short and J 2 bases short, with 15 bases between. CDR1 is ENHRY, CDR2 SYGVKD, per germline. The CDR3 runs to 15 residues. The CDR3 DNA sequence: TGTGCCATCACCCCCACGACAGGCCCTGGAAACACCATATATTTT. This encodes CAITPTTGPGNTIYF.

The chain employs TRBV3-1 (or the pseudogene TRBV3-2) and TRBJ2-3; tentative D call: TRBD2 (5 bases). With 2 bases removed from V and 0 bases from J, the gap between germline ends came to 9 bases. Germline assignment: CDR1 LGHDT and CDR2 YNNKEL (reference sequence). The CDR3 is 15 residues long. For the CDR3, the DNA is TGTGCCAGCAGCCAACCGGGATCTAGCACAGATACGCAGTATTTT. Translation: CASSQPGSSTDTQYF.